Listed here are 26 T cell receptor beta chains from one sample, sequenced in a study of CD8+ T cells in alopecia areata (dated by TCRdb to 2016 to 2019). To prepare the library, the immunoSEQ multiplex PCR assay was applied. RNA was extracted from all samples and reverse transcribed into cDNA, which served as template for TCR sequencing. TCRdb obtained this table from immuneACCESS and retained in-frame rearrangements with V and J assigned. These tables miss some clones; where compared with another copy, unresolved V genes account for less than half of the shortfall, and the remainder is unexplained. The sample table lists roughly 100,000 clones, roughly 46% of them with a count of one. The biggest ten clones account for less than 20% of the sample. The sample's time point label is to be understood as: 24 weeks on oral tofacitinib. The intended sense of this specimen's treatment or condition label: oral pan-JAK inhibitor, 5-10 mg twice daily.

Sample: CD8+ T cells sorted from blood, taken at week 24, from a patient treated with tofacitinib. The receptors here all came from a human donor with alopecia areata.

The V and J genes are TRBV19 and TRBJ2-1; D is unresolved. Germline V gives CDR1 LNHDA, CDR2 SQIVND (reference sequence). The CDR3 has 15 amino acids. V was trimmed by 6 bases and J by 0 bases, leaving 12 bases between them. As DNA, the CDR3 is TGTGCCAGTAGGACTGCAGCCAGCTCCTACAATGAGCAGTTCTTC. Protein: CASRTAASSYNEQFF.

The CDR3 region has the DNA TGTGCCTGGAGTGCGCGGGAGTTCGATACGCAGTATTTT. This encodes CAWSAREFDTQYF. The chain is built from TRBV30 and TRBJ2-3; 7 bases match TRBD2. The CDR3 has 13 residues. Germline V gene sequence: CDR1 GTSNPN, CDR2 SVGIG (reference sequence). Trimming removed 1 base from V and 6 bases from J; junction bases left unmatched: 4.

The chain recombines TRBV25-1 with TRBJ2-7; maybe TRBD1 (5 bases). CDR3 length equals 12 residues. Germline CDR1 and CDR2: MGHDK and SYGVNS. V was pared by 4 bases and J by 6 bases, with 10 bases between. CDR3 nucleotides: TGTGCCAGCAGTGTACAAGGGGTCGAGCAGTACTTC. This sequence encodes CASSVQGVEQYF.

This clone was seen a handful of times. The V gene is TRBV7-8, the J gene TRBJ1-5; no reliable D call. Germline CDR1 reads SGHVS; CDR2 reads FQNEAQ. V dropped 5 bases and J dropped 9 bases, with 20 bases sitting between them. CDR3 size: 15 residues. As DNA, the CDR3 is TGTGCCAGCAGCGCTTTGGTTGCCACTAGTCCGCCCCAGCATTTT. This codes for CASSALVATSPPQHF.

V gene TRBV2 combines with J gene TRBJ2-6, with D possibly called TRBD1 or TRBD2 (6 bases each). This CDR3 is 13 amino acids long. Deletions cut 11 bases from V and 4 bases from J, with 12 bases between. Germline V CDR1 and CDR2: SNHLY, FYNNEI. Here the CDR3 DNA reads TGTGCCCCGGGGGCGCGGGGGGCCAACGTCCTGACTTTC. Translating gives CAPGARGANVLTF.

The chain carries TRBV27 and TRBJ1-1, with 7 bases aligning to TRBD1. V trimming: 7 bases; J trimming: 4 bases; junction bases outside the gene matches: 15. Germline values: CDR1 MNHEY, CDR2 SMNVEV (reference sequence). The CDR3 extends over 16 amino acids. The CDR3: CASTRWGGQRGTEAFF. Here the CDR3 DNA reads TGTGCCAGCACCCGCTGGGGGGGACAGCGGGGCACTGAAGCTTTCTTT.

This clone was seen only a few times. This chain connects TRBV30 to TRBJ2-7; the match to TRBD1 covers 8 bases. CDR1 and CDR2 (germline): GTSNPN, SVGIG (reference sequence). The ends lost 0 bases at V and 10 bases at J; junction bases unmatched: 5. There are 12 residues in the CDR3. The CDR3 reads CAWSVSGQGQYF. In nucleotides, the CDR3 is TGTGCCTGGAGTGTATCCGGACAGGGTCAGTACTTC.

CDR3: CAWSEGPLNTEAFF. DNA of the CDR3: TGTGCCTGGAGTGAGGGCCCCCTGAACACTGAAGCTTTCTTT. The V gene is TRBV30, the J gene TRBJ1-1; no clear D. V was cut by 1 base and J by 0 bases, with 9 bases left in between. The CDR3 totals 14 residues. The germline V gene has CDR1 GTSNPN and CDR2 SVGIG (reference sequence).

This chain connects TRBV4-1 to TRBJ1-1; 7 bases line up with TRBD1. The germline gives CDR1 MGHRA, CDR2 YSYEKL. V gave up 4 bases and J gave up 5 bases; unmatched junction bases: 10. This CDR3 is built from 15 residues. This CDR3 is CASSPQDRKATEAFF. CDR3 DNA: TGCGCCAGCAGCCCACAGGACAGGAAAGCGACTGAAGCTTTCTTT.

The gene calls are TRBV6-4 and TRBJ2-2; 12 nucleotides match TRBD2. With V trimmed by 3 bases and J by 5 bases, 1 base remained unmatched. This CDR3 contains 15 residues. Per germline, CDR1 MRHNA and CDR2 SNTAGT. The CDR3 spells CASSELAGGTGELFF. The CDR3 DNA sequence: TGTGCCAGCAGTGAACTAGCGGGAGGAACCGGGGAGCTGTTTTTT.

This clone occurred a few times. The chain employs TRBV11-2 and TRBJ2-7, with D possibly being TRBD2 (5 bases). The V gene lost 5 bases and the J gene lost 4 bases, with 9 bases spanning the gap. Germline CDR1 reads SGHAT; CDR2 reads FQNNGV. The CDR3 consists of 12 residues. CDR3 amino acids: CASSHRGYEQYF. The CDR3 coding sequence is TGTGCCAGCAGCCATCGCGGGTACGAGCAGTACTTC.

This clone came up a few times. J is TRBJ2-7 and V is TRBV11-2, with D possibly TRBD1 on 6 matching bases. There are 14 residues in the CDR3. Germline CDR1 reads SGHAT; CDR2 reads FQNNGV. V was pared by 1 base and J by 6 bases, with 13 bases between. Written as DNA, the CDR3 is TGTGCCAGCAGCTTAGTCAGGGGAAGGATCGAGCAGTACTTC. Translation: CASSLVRGRIEQYF.

The rearrangement joins TRBV5-1 to TRBJ1-2; no reliable D call. Between the trimmed V and J ends, which lost 0 bases and 5 bases, there was a span of 11 bases. The CDR3 totals 14 residues. Germline V gives CDR1 SGHRS, CDR2 YFSETQ. This chain's CDR3 is CASSLGRRGYGYTF. The CDR3 nucleotides are TGCGCCAGCAGCTTGGGGAGACGCGGTTATGGCTACACCTTC.

J is TRBJ2-7 and V is TRBV6-1; D may correspond to TRBD1 or TRBD2 (5 bases each). Trimming removed 6 bases from V and 1 base from J, with 16 bases in between. This CDR3 is built from 15 residues. CDR1 and CDR2 (germline): MNHNS, SASEGT. The CDR3 spells CASSQSGTPSYEQYF. CDR3 in DNA: TGTGCCAGCAGCCAATCCGGGACGCCGTCCTACGAGCAGTACTTC.

Only a few counts were recorded for this clone. The rearrangement uses TRBV5-6 and TRBJ2-4; TRBD2 is a possible D gene (5 bases). This CDR3 is built from 16 residues. The germline V and J ends were trimmed by 4 bases and 2 bases, with 16 bases remaining between them. Germline assignment: CDR1 SGHDT and CDR2 YYEEEE. The CDR3 sequence is CASSPRWEITKNIQYF. CDR3 in DNA: TGTGCCAGCAGCCCCCGGTGGGAGATCACCAAAAACATTCAGTACTTC.

The V and J genes are TRBV30 and TRBJ2-6, with D unclear. The V end lost 2 bases, the J end lost 4 bases, and 9 bases lay between the germline ends. CDR3 size: 14 residues. The germline gives CDR1 GTSNPN, CDR2 SVGIG (reference sequence). In DNA form, the CDR3 reads TGTGCCTGGAGTTTGGGTAGAGGGGCCAACGTCCTGACTTTC. Protein sequence: CAWSLGRGANVLTF.

The chain links TRBV23-1 to TRBJ2-7; D is undetermined. TRBV23-1 is classed as an ORF, of uncertain function. This CDR3 spans 15 amino acids. The V end lost 6 bases, the J end lost 0 bases, and 15 bases lay between the germline ends. This chain's CDR3 is CASSPRTESSYEQYF. Here the CDR3 DNA reads TGCGCCAGCAGCCCTCGGACGGAGAGCTCCTACGAGCAGTACTTC.

This chain connects TRBV19 to TRBJ2-1; D unclear. Per the germline V gene, CDR1 is LNHDA and CDR2 is SQIVND (reference sequence). The CDR3 runs to 11 residues. Trimming stripped 6 bases from V and 6 bases from J, with 6 bases between. The CDR3 DNA follows: TGTGCCAGTAGCCTAGGCAATGAGCAGTTCTTC. Protein product: CASSLGNEQFF.

This chain links TRBV15 with TRBJ2-3, with a tentative D call TRBD1 (6 bases). This CDR3 contains 16 residues. Trimming took off 3 bases at V and 6 bases at J, with 19 bases between the two ends. Per germline, CDR1 LNHNV and CDR2 YYDKDF (reference sequence). CDR3 DNA sequence: TGTGCCACCAGCAGCGAGGACAGACTCCCGCGGGATACGCAGTATTTT. Protein: CATSSEDRLPRDTQYF.

The chain recombines TRBV19 with TRBJ1-1, with D possibly being TRBD1 (5 bases). The length of the CDR3 is 13 residues. V dropped 3 bases and J dropped 4 bases, with 9 bases sitting between them. The V gene's germline CDR1 is LNHDA and CDR2 SQIVND (reference sequence). DNA for the CDR3: TGTGCCAGTAGTATGGGGCCCGGCACTGAAGCTTTCTTT. Protein product: CASSMGPGTEAFF.

This clone was seen a few times. This chain links TRBV14 with TRBJ2-7; TRBD1 or TRBD2 may be the D gene (5 bases each). Trimming pared 3 bases from V and 3 bases from J, leaving 12 bases between. This CDR3 comprises 14 residues. Germline CDR1 SGHDN, CDR2 FVKESK. The CDR3 protein is CASSQGTGYYEQYF. CDR3 coding DNA: TGTGCCAGCAGCCAGGGGACGGGATACTACGAGCAGTACTTC.

This clone was seen a handful of times. The V and J genes are TRBV7-9 and TRBJ2-5; unclear D gene. Trimming pared 7 bases from V and 5 bases from J, leaving 11 bases between. CDR3 length equals 12 residues. In germline, CDR1 is SEHNR, CDR2 FQNEAQ (reference sequence). The chain's CDR3 is CASNRGVETQYF. CDR3 sequence (DNA): TGTGCCAGCAACCGAGGCGTGGAGACCCAGTACTTC.

This clone has a handful of counts. CDR3 DNA sequence: TGTGCCAGCAGCCAATCGCGGGACAGGTCCCGGACTGGGGCCAACGTCCTGACTTTC. It is translated as CASSQSRDRSRTGANVLTF. V usage is TRBV7-9 and J usage is TRBJ2-6; 8 bases fit TRBD1. Germline V gene sequence: CDR1 SEHNR, CDR2 FQNEAQ (reference sequence). The CDR3 sequence is 19 residues long. The junction had 14 bases not matched to a gene; V was cut back by 5 bases and J by 2 bases. The full variable domain, in which reference TRBV7-9 and TRBJ2-6 provide the parts outside the CDR3, is DTGVSQNPRHKITKRGQNVTFRCDPISEHNRLYWYRQTLGQGPEFLTYFQNEAQLEKSRLLSDRFSAERPKGSFSTLEIQRTEQGDSAMYLCASSQSRDRSRTGANVLTFGAGSRLTVL.

The V call is TRBV28, the J call TRBJ2-1; 7 bases match TRBD2. The CDR3 length is 16 residues. With 1 base clipped from V and 2 bases from J, the junction kept 5 bases outside the gene matches. Germline V gives CDR1 MDHEN, CDR2 SYDVKM. The DNA for the CDR3 is TGTGCCAGCAGTTTATCAGCGGGGTTCCCCTACAATGAGCAGTTCTTC. Its translation: CASSLSAGFPYNEQFF.

J is TRBJ2-7 and V is TRBV7-8; maybe TRBD2 (5 bases). Trimming cost V 4 bases and J 4 bases, with 11 bases left between them. Germline CDR1 SGHVS, CDR2 FQNEAQ. The CDR3 runs to 13 residues. The CDR3 reads CASSSGYSYEQYF. CDR3 DNA: TGTGCCAGCAGCTCGGGGTACTCTTACGAGCAGTACTTC. Full variable domain (outside the CDR3, taken from reference TRBV7-8 and TRBJ2-7): GAGVSQSPRYKVAKRGQDVALRCDPISGHVSLFWYQQALGQGPEFLTYFQNEAQLDKSGLPSDRFFAERPEGSVSTLKIQRTQQEDSAVYLCASSSGYSYEQYFGPGTRLTVT.

The count of this clone is one. Other nucleotide sequences in the sample specify the same CDR3. This chain links TRBV27 with TRBJ2-7; 7 bases agree with TRBD2. The CDR3 extends over 15 amino acids. J was trimmed by 1 base and V by 3 bases; bases with no gene match: 6. CDR1 is MNHEY, CDR2 SMNVEV, per germline (reference sequence). The CDR3 DNA is TGTGCCAGCAGTTTTCGCGGACTAGGATCCTACGAGCAGTACTTC. This encodes CASSFRGLGSYEQYF.